Listed here are 16 T cell receptor beta chains from one sample, sequenced in a study of blood T cell repertoires in COVID-19. The method was immunoSEQ multiplex PCR; TCRdb's version includes in-frame clones alone and lacks a portion of them. The data show about 100,000 clones, about nine tenths seen once. The sequenced material came from peripheral blood. The receptors stem from a human donor with active COVID-19. The donor label of this sample is uncertain.

The chain recombines TRBV28 with TRBJ2-1, with 10 bases lining up with TRBD1. V lost 6 bases and J lost 2; bases outside the gene matches: 10. The CDR3 covers 17 residues. Germline lookup yields CDR1 MDHEN and CDR2 SYDVKM. CDR3 sequence (DNA): TGTGCCAGCAGGGGGTGGGACAGGGGAGAGGCCTACAATGAGCAGTTCTTC. Translating gives CASRGWDRGEAYNEQFF.

The chain links TRBV2 to TRBJ1-5; TRBD1 might be the D (6 bases). Trimming shortened V by 6 bases and J by 6 bases, and 12 bases separated the two germline ends. CDR3 size: 13 residues. Germline assignment: CDR1 SNHLY and CDR2 FYNNEI. CDR3 sequence reads: CASSTGLGQPQHF. For the CDR3, the DNA is TGTGCCAGCAGCACAGGGTTAGGTCAGCCCCAGCATTTT.

The chain combines TRBV7-6 with TRBJ1-4; 8 nucleotides match TRBD1. Trimming cost V 2 bases and J 8 bases; bases outside gene matches: 10. The CDR3 is 16 residues long. Germline values: CDR1 SGHVS, CDR2 FNYEAQ. CDR3 region: CASSLFPLGQGEKLFF. In DNA, the CDR3 is TGTGCCAGCAGCTTATTCCCCCTTGGACAGGGCGAAAAACTGTTTTTT.

The chain joins TRBV12-5 to TRBJ1-2; D is possibly TRBD1 (5 bases). CDR1 is LGHNT and CDR2 is FRNRAP in the germline V gene. The CDR3 is 12 amino acids. Trimming took off 6 bases at V and 4 bases at J, with 9 bases between the two ends. CDR3 DNA: TGTGCTAGTGGACTCGACAGCTATGGCTACACCTTC. It specifies CASGLDSYGYTF.

J is TRBJ2-5 and V is TRBV7-2; TRBD2 is a possible D gene (5 bases). This CDR3 spans 12 amino acids. The V gene's germline CDR1 is SGHTA and CDR2 FQGNSA. V was shortened by 3 bases and J by 5 bases, with 7 bases between the two germline ends. For the CDR3, the DNA is TGTGCCAGCAGCTTTGGGGAGGAGACCCAGTACTTC. This translates into CASSFGEETQYF. The full variable domain, with the rest looked up from reference TRBV7-2 and TRBJ2-5, is GAGVSQSPSNKVTEKGKDVELRCDPISGHTALYWYRQSLGQGLEFLIYFQGNSAPDKSGLPSDRFSAERTGGSVSTLTIQRTQQEDSAVYLCASSFGEETQYFGPGTRLLVL.

The chain carries TRBV3-1 (or the pseudogene TRBV3-2) and TRBJ2-1; 9 bases are a match to TRBD2. CDR1 is LGHDT, CDR2 YNNKEL, per germline (reference sequence). The CDR3 has 16 amino acids. V lost 1 base and J lost 4; bases outside the gene matches: 5. The CDR3 DNA sequence: TGTGCCAGCAGCCAAGCGGGTAGCGGGGGATACAATGAGCAGTTCTTC. As protein: CASSQAGSGGYNEQFF.

The chain carries TRBV9 and TRBJ2-1; maybe TRBD1 (5 bases). The V gene lost 2 bases and the J gene lost 5 bases, with 8 bases spanning the gap. CDR1 is SGDLS and CDR2 is YYNGEE in the germline V gene. The CDR3 runs to 13 residues. The CDR3 region is CASSVTDNNEQFF. DNA of the CDR3: TGTGCCAGCAGCGTCACGGACAACAATGAGCAGTTCTTC.

V gene TRBV19 combines with J gene TRBJ2-5; D is ambiguous. CDR1 and CDR2 from the germline V gene are LNHDA and SQIVND (reference sequence). V was clipped by 8 bases and J by 5 bases, with 9 bases between them. The CDR3 covers 11 residues. In DNA form, the CDR3 reads TGTGCCAGTGGCCCCCATGAGACCCAGTACTTC. Amino acid sequence: CASGPHETQYF.

The V gene is TRBV10-3, the J gene TRBJ1-3; D gene ambiguous. The CDR3 is 14 residues long. V was pared by 3 bases and J by 4 bases, with 10 bases between. Germline CDR1 and CDR2: ENHRY and SYGVKD. The CDR3 DNA sequence: TGTGCCATCAGTGATTCAGGAGGGGGAAACACCATATATTTT. This gives the protein CAISDSGGGNTIYF.

The V call is TRBV19, the J call TRBJ1-1, with D hard to call. This CDR3 is built from 15 residues. Looked up from germline, CDR1 is LNHDA and CDR2 is SQIVND (reference sequence). Trimming pared 3 bases from V and 1 base from J, leaving 12 bases between. The CDR3 protein is CASSMVELENTEAFF. CDR3 bases: TGTGCCAGTAGTATGGTTGAGCTAGAGAACACTGAAGCTTTCTTT.

The chain joins TRBV7-3 to TRBJ1-2; D ambiguous. Germline V CDR1 and CDR2: SGHTA, FQGTGA. Trimming took off 4 bases at V and 7 bases at J, with 13 bases between the two ends. The CDR3 loop spans 13 amino acids. CDR3 residues: CASSSPGEGGYTF. DNA for the CDR3: TGTGCCAGCAGCTCCCCCGGAGAAGGTGGCTACACCTTC.

The chain couples TRBV5-5 to TRBJ1-3; 7 nucleotides line up with TRBD1. Germline values: CDR1 SGHKS, CDR2 YYEKEE (reference sequence). The ends lost 4 bases at V and 0 bases at J; junction bases unmatched: 4. The CDR3 length is 15 residues. The chain's CDR3 is CASSLDRDSGNTIYF. CDR3 DNA sequence: TGTGCCAGCAGCCTAGACAGGGACTCTGGAAACACCATATATTTT. Full variable domain (outside the CDR3, taken from reference TRBV5-5 and TRBJ1-3): DAGVTQSPTHLIKTRGQQVTLRCSPISGHKSVSWYQQVLGQGPQFIFQYYEKEERGRGNFPDRFSARQFPNYSSELNVNALLLGDSALYLCASSLDRDSGNTIYFGEGSWLTVV.

The gene calls are TRBV4-1 and TRBJ2-5; D call uncertain. The germline CDR1 and CDR2 sequences are MGHRA and YSYEKL. Trimming pared 1 base from V and 2 bases from J, leaving 5 bases between. The CDR3 has 13 residues. CDR3 amino acids: CASSQASQETQYF. CDR3 nucleotides: TGCGCCAGCAGCCAAGCTTCTCAAGAGACCCAGTACTTC.

The table lists this clone with a count of one. V and J are TRBV4-3 and TRBJ2-1; D may be TRBD2 (6 bases). V was trimmed by 0 bases and J by 0 bases, leaving 15 bases between them. The V gene's germline CDR1 is LGHNA and CDR2 YSLEER. This CDR3 has 18 amino acids. The CDR3, as DNA: TGCGCCAGCAGCCAAGAGGGTGGAGGGTGGTACTCCTACAATGAGCAGTTCTTC. Translating gives CASSQEGGGWYSYNEQFF.

J is TRBJ2-3 and V is TRBV4-1, with 15 bases identical to TRBD2. This CDR3 contains 20 residues. CDR1 and CDR2 from the germline V gene are MGHRA and YSYEKL. Trimming took 0 bases from V and 8 from J; bases not matched to a gene: 15. The CDR3 coding sequence is TGCGCCAGCAGCCAAGATCGACTCGGACTAGCGGGGGGGCCCTCTCTTACGCAGTATTTT. It translates to CASSQDRLGLAGGPSLTQYF.

The chain combines TRBV5-4 with TRBJ1-1; D may be TRBD1 (6 bases). CDR1 is SGHNT and CDR2 is YYREEE in the germline V gene (reference sequence). The CDR3 sequence is 13 residues long. The V end was cut by 7 bases, the J end by 4 bases, with 14 bases between. The chain's CDR3 is CASGPQGPTEAFF. The CDR3 DNA reads as TGTGCCAGCGGACCTCAGGGGCCCACTGAAGCTTTCTTT.